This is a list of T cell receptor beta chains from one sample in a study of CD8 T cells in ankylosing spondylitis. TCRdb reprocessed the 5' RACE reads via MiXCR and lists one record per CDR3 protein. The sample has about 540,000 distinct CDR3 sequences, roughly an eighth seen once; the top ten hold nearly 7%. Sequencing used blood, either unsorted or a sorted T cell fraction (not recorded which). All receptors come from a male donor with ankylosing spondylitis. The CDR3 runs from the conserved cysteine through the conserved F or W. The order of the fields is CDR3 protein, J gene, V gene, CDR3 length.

CASGRREVGEQYF TRBJ2-7 TRBV25-1 13
CAISGTGGGSTEAFF TRBJ1-1 TRBV10-3 15
CASSVRTAFNEQFF TRBJ2-1 TRBV9 14
CSARVITGGRDTQYF TRBJ2-3 TRBV20-1 15
CASSPDRGPEAFF TRBJ1-1 TRBV18 13
CSERLAGGNNNEQFF TRBJ2-1 TRBV29-1 15
CSAWGPRDPDTQYF TRBJ2-3 TRBV20-1 14
CASSRSGTGAGNTIYF TRBJ1-3 TRBV10-2 16
CASAYQGYQPQHF TRBJ1-5 TRBV19 13
CSVGRLNTEAFF TRBJ1-1 TRBV29-1 12
CASSPVAVGYEQYF TRBJ2-7 TRBV12-3/TRBV12-4 14
CASSQDLNNEQFF TRBJ2-1 TRBV3-1 13
CASTRGSSQFF TRBJ2-1 TRBV12-3/TRBV12-4 11
CASSQDRGSGRFEQYF TRBJ2-7 TRBV3-1 16
CASSSLDRDYGYTF TRBJ1-2 TRBV7-2 14
CASSLTVTNEKLFF TRBJ1-4 TRBV27 14
CASSRTGVRRTTTDTQYF TRBJ2-3 TRBV5-1 18
CSARDHRESTGELFF TRBJ2-2 TRBV20-1 15
CLSLAGEGEQFF TRBJ2-1 TRBV29-1 12
CSAIAGVNEQFF TRBJ2-1 TRBV20-1 12
CAWSPNGGRYTF TRBJ1-2 TRBV30 12
CASSNLRGATGEQFF TRBJ2-1 TRBV11-2 15
CASTLRGSYNEQFF TRBJ2-1 TRBV12-3/TRBV12-4 14
CASSLLAGATNTGELFF TRBJ2-2 TRBV19 17
CSAELNEKLFF TRBJ1-4 TRBV20-1 11
CASSKLGQSPQFF TRBJ2-1 TRBV6-1 13
CASSLNGTTLNYGYTF TRBJ1-2 TRBV7-7 16
CSVEDRRRNTEAFF TRBJ1-1 TRBV29-1 14